This T cell receptor beta chain emerged from a study of CD8 T cells in Susac syndrome. RNA amounts of about 0.45 to 1 ug underwent reverse transcription with random hexamers. Amplification of TCR beta CDR3 was carried out by immunoSEQ multiplex PCR, which covered 54 Vbeta and 13 Jbeta segments. TCRdb analysed the immunoSEQ multiplex PCR reads with MiXCR anew, one entry per CDR3 protein. The table shows about 50,000 distinct CDR3 sequences, with roughly 93% occurring only once. The CDR3 has 17 residues. From germline, CDR1 is SGHVS and CDR2 FNYEAQ. V shed 1 base, J shed 3 bases, and the junction held 7 bases outside the gene matches. TCR beta from blood CD8+ and CD4+ T cells was sequenced. Both CD4+ and CD8+ T cells were negatively isolated, and TEMRA cells underwent FACS enrichment.

Specimen: CD8+ T cells from PBMCs. The clonotype originates from a human donor with multiple sclerosis. The chain couples TRBV7-6 to TRBJ2-1; 9 positions match TRBD2. CDR3 loop: CASSLGGSGGFYNEQFF. DNA of the CDR3: TGTGCCAGCAGCTTAGGGGGTAGCGGGGGTTTCTACAATGAGCAGTTCTTC. Full variable domain (outside the CDR3, taken from reference TRBV7-6 and TRBJ2-1): GAGVSQSPRYKVTKRGQDVALRCDPISGHVSLYWYRQALGQGPEFLTYFNYEAQQDKSGLPNDRFSAERPEGSISTLTIQRTEQRDSAMYRCASSLGGSGGFYNEQFFGPGTRLTVL.